These T cell receptor beta chains were read from a single sample in a study of blood T cell repertoires in COVID-19. This table comes from immunoSEQ multiplex PCR, and its TCRdb copy is limited to in-frame clones, with some not included. In the table there are a few hundred thousand clones, roughly 90% of which are singletons. What was sequenced was peripheral blood. The receptors derive from a man younger than 30 who had recovered from COVID-19. Both conserved end residues are part of each CDR3. A D gene is named only where the DNA matches it firmly. The size of a clone is reported for some rows only, either as once, few or many, or as a class for expanded clones.

clone size	D gene	V gene	J gene	CDR3 DNA	CDR3 protein
.	.	TRBV10-3	TRBJ1-3	TGTGCCATCAGTACCACAGGGTTCTCTGGAAACACCATATATTTT	CAISTTGFSGNTIYF
.	.	TRBV4-3	TRBJ1-4	TGCGCCAGCAGCCAAGCGACACAGGGAGATGAAAAACTGTTTTTT	CASSQATQGDEKLFF
.	TRBD1	TRBV19	TRBJ1-1	TGTGCCAGTAGTCCGGGACAGGGTCAGTCTCTTCATGAAGCTTTCTTT	CASSPGQGQSLHEAFF
.	.	TRBV5-4	TRBJ2-1	TGTGCCAGCAGCTTGACCGGACTCAATGAGCAGTTCTTC	CASSLTGLNEQFF
.	.	TRBV6-5	TRBJ1-4	TGTGCCAGCGGGGGCACCTATGAAAAACTGTTTTTT	CASGGTYEKLFF
.	.	TRBV10-2	TRBJ1-1	TGCGCCAGCAGACCGGAGGCGGGAGCGAACACTGAAGCTTTCTTT	CASRPEAGANTEAFF
.	.	TRBV7-2	TRBJ1-1	TGTGCCAGCAGCGCCGACAGGTCGAACACTGAAGCTTTCTTT	CASSADRSNTEAFF
.	TRBD1	TRBV3-1/TRBV3-2	TRBJ2-2	TGTGCCAGCAGCCTAACAGGGGGGTGGACCGGGGAGCTGTTTTTT	CASSLTGGWTGELFF
.	TRBD1	TRBV9	TRBJ1-1	TGTGCCAGCAGCGTTGGGCAGGGGGCGCGTGTCACTGAAGCTTTCTTT	CASSVGQGARVTEAFF
.	TRBD2	TRBV4-2	TRBJ2-1	TGTGCCAGCAGCCCCGGACTAGCGCAGGATGAGCAGTTCTTC	CASSPGLAQDEQFF
.	TRBD1	TRBV2	TRBJ1-2	TGTGCCAGCAGGGAATACAGGGGGCCCGGCGGGGGTGGCTACACCTTC	CASREYRGPGGGGYTF
.	TRBD1	TRBV9	TRBJ1-2	TGTGCCAGCAGCGGGGACAGGGGGCTTCATGGCTACACCTTC	CASSGDRGLHGYTF
.	.	TRBV18	TRBJ2-1	TGTGCCAGCTCACCAGAATTACTATATAATGAGCAGTTCTTC	CASSPELLYNEQFF
.	TRBD1	TRBV19	TRBJ1-1	TGTGCCAGTCAAGGGCTCCAGGGGGGAACTGAAGCTTTCTTT	CASQGLQGGTEAFF
.	.	TRBV29-1	TRBJ2-7	TGCAGCGTAAAAGGCAGGAGGTACGAGCAGTACTTC	CSVKGRRYEQYF
once	.	TRBV4-1	TRBJ2-1	TGCGCCAGCAGCCACAGATCGGGGAGCTACAATGAGCAGTTCTTC	CASSHRSGSYNEQFF
.	.	TRBV12-3/TRBV12-4	TRBJ1-2	TGTGCCAGCAGTTTGGGCCTTGTTGGGGGCTACACCTTC	CASSLGLVGGYTF
.	.	TRBV12-3/TRBV12-4	TRBJ2-7	TGTGCCAGCAGTAGACTAGTCCGCGAGCAGTACTTC	CASSRLVREQYF
.	TRBD2	TRBV5-4	TRBJ2-1	TGTGCCAGCAGCTTGGGCGGGACTAGCGGGAGTTATGAGCAGTTCTTC	CASSLGGTSGSYEQFF
once	.	TRBV6-1	TRBJ2-7	TGTGCCAGCAGTGAAGTGGCGGCAGGGACATTAAGGGAGCAGTACTTC	CASSEVAAGTLREQYF
.	.	TRBV2	TRBJ2-3	TGTGCCAGCGGGGGAGGAGGAGCAGATACGCAGTATTTT	CASGGGGADTQYF
.	TRBD2	TRBV4-2	TRBJ2-3	TGTGCCAGCAGCCAAGGGACTAGCGGGGGGGGCACAGATACGCAGTATTTT	CASSQGTSGGGTDTQYF
.	.	TRBV12-3/TRBV12-4	TRBJ1-5	TGTGCCAGCAGTTTAATTCGTCAGCCCCAGCATTTT	CASSLIRQPQHF
.	.	TRBV6-2/TRBV6-3	TRBJ1-3	TGTGCCAGCAGCTCCACGGTTTCTGGAAACACCATATATTTT	CASSSTVSGNTIYF
.	TRBD1	TRBV6-2/TRBV6-3	TRBJ2-7	TGTGCCAGCAGTGCGCCCCGACAGGGCTACGAGCAGTACTTC	CASSAPRQGYEQYF
few	.	TRBV19	TRBJ1-2	TGTGCCAGTAGAAGGGGGACTAACTATGGCTACACCTTC	CASRRGTNYGYTF
once	TRBD2	TRBV5-1	TRBJ2-1	TGCGCCAGCAGTTGGACTAGCGGAGATTACAATGAGCAGTTCTTC	CASSWTSGDYNEQFF
.	.	TRBV25-1	TRBJ1-5	TGTGCCAGCAGGCAGGGTTTGGGGAATCAGCCCCAGCATTTT	CASRQGLGNQPQHF
once	TRBD1	TRBV25-1	TRBJ1-2	TGTGCCAGCAGTGTGGGACAGGGAGGCTATGGCTACACCTTC	CASSVGQGGYGYTF
.	.	TRBV4-3	TRBJ2-3	TGCGCCAGCAGCCAAGATGCGGCAGGCACAGATACGCAGTATTTT	CASSQDAAGTDTQYF
.	.	TRBV19	TRBJ1-1	TGTGCCAGTAGAACAGGAGTTAGCACTGAAGCTTTCTTT	CASRTGVSTEAFF
.	TRBD1	TRBV25-1	TRBJ1-1	TGTGCCAGCAGCGAAATACAGGGGAGAGCTTTCTTT	CASSEIQGRAFF
.	TRBD2	TRBV27	TRBJ2-1	TGTGCCAGCAGTTTACAAGGTTCCGCGGGACTAGCGGGCCAGCAGTTCTTC	CASSLQGSAGLAGQQFF
.	TRBD1	TRBV10-3	TRBJ1-1	TGTGCCATCAGTGATAGGACAGGGGGGACTGAAGCTTTCTTT	CAISDRTGGTEAFF
.	.	TRBV19	TRBJ1-2	TGTGCCAGTAGTATTGGCCCCGAGATAGCCTATGGCTACACCTTC	CASSIGPEIAYGYTF
.	TRBD2	TRBV9	TRBJ2-1	TGTGCCAGCAGCGCCTTAACTAGCGGGGGGTTCAATGAGCAGTTCTTC	CASSALTSGGFNEQFF
.	TRBD2	TRBV5-1	TRBJ2-7	TGCGCCAGCAGCCCTTACGGGGGGACTAGCGGGAGAGGGGCCTTCTACGAGCAGTACTTC	CASSPYGGTSGRGAFYEQYF
.	TRBD1	TRBV4-2	TRBJ2-5	TGTGCCAGCAGCCAAGAGAGCCTCCTTGCGGGACAGGGCCAAGAGACCCAGTACTTC	CASSQESLLAGQGQETQYF
.	.	TRBV5-1	TRBJ2-1	TGCGCCAGCAGCACCTCGGTGGGGGCACTCTTCAATGAGCAGTTCTTC	CASSTSVGALFNEQFF
once	.	TRBV28	TRBJ1-1	TGTGCCAGCAGTTTAGTCGCCAGACCGGGACTTGAAGCTTTCTTT	CASSLVARPGLEAFF
.	.	TRBV6-6	TRBJ1-1	TGTGCCACCTGGCCAGGGCGCACTGAAGCTTTCTTT	CATWPGRTEAFF
.	TRBD2	TRBV19	TRBJ2-3	TGTGCCAGCGCTGTACTAGCGGGAGGGGCAGATACGCAGTATTTT	CASAVLAGGADTQYF
.	TRBD1	TRBV11-2	TRBJ1-1	TGTGCCAGCAGCTTAGTTAGCCTCAGACAGGGGAACACTGAAGCTTTCTTT	CASSLVSLRQGNTEAFF
.	.	TRBV5-6	TRBJ1-2	TGTGCCAGCAGCTTGGCCTCAGGGTATGGCTACACCTTC	CASSLASGYGYTF
.	.	TRBV5-8	TRBJ1-4	TGTGCCAGCAGCTACAGGTTCACTAATGAAAAACTGTTTTTT	CASSYRFTNEKLFF
.	.	TRBV7-2	TRBJ2-1	TGTGCCAGCAACCGGGACACAGACAATGAGCAGTTCTTC	CASNRDTDNEQFF